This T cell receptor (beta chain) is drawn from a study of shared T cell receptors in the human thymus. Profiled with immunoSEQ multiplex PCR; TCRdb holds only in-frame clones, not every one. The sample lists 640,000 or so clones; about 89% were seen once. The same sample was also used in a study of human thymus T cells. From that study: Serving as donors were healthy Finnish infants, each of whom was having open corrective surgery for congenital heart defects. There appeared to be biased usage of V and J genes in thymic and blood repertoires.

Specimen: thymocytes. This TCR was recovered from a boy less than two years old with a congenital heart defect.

For the CDR3, the DNA is TGTGCCAGCAGTTTATGCCCTTACGCGGGAGAGACCCAGTACTTC. Translation: CASSLCPYAGETQYF. The chain combines TRBV28 with TRBJ2-5; TRBD2 might be the D (5 bases). CDR1 and CDR2 from the germline V gene are MDHEN and SYDVKM. The CDR3 totals 15 residues. The V and J ends lost 0 bases and 4 bases respectively, with 12 bases between them.